This T cell receptor (beta chain) was recovered during a study of Graves' ophthalmopathy and Graves' hyperthyroidism. This clonotype was detected many times. V gave up 1 base and J gave up 7 bases, with 10 bases separating them. CDR1 SGHTA and CDR2 FQGNSA come from the germline V gene. The CDR3 loop spans 13 amino acids. Amplified material comprised TCR beta CDR3 regions derived from RNA transcripts. HTBI-primed first-round RT-PCR preceded second-round multiplex PCR. One entry per CDR3 protein results from TCRdb running MiXCR on the multiplex PCR reads. Of about 620,000 distinct CDR3 sequences in the sample, around a fifth are singletons; the top ten hold approximately 7.7%.

This chain connects TRBV7-2 to TRBJ1-2, with D perhaps TRBD1 (6 bases). This sequence originates from a woman between 18 and 30 years old with stable Graves' hyperthyroidism. Some clones in this sample may be carry-over from other donors' samples. The source material was peripheral blood. CDR3 coding DNA: TGTGCCAGCAGCTTAGAGGGGGAGGGTGGCTACACCTTC. It specifies CASSLEGEGGYTF.